This is a list of T cell receptor beta chains from one sample in a study of T cells in Graves' hyperthyroidism and ophthalmopathy. TCRdb passed the multiplex PCR reads through MiXCR, listing each CDR3 protein once. Of about 690,000 distinct CDR3 sequences detected, around 15% appear once; the ten largest clones hold about 14%. The material sequenced was blood. The source is a man aged 45-60 years with Graves' hyperthyroidism. Both conserved end residues are part of each CDR3. A D gene is named only where the DNA matches it firmly. Only some rows state a clone size, as once, few, many or a class for expanded clones.

V	D	size	J	DNA	CDR3
TRBV7-9	TRBD2	-	TRBJ2-1	TGTGCCAGCAGCTTTCAGCGGGAGGTCAATGAGCAGTTCTTC	CASSFQREVNEQFF
TRBV4-3	-	-	TRBJ2-3	TGCGCCAGCAGCCAACGGCCGAGCACAGATACGCAGTATTTT	CASSQRPSTDTQYF
TRBV6-5	TRBD1	-	TRBJ2-7	TGTGCCAGCAGTTATTCATGGGACAGTACCCTCTACGAGCAGTACTTC	CASSYSWDSTLYEQYF
TRBV12-3/TRBV12-4	TRBD2	many	TRBJ2-1	TGTGCCAGCAGTTTGGTTACTAGCGGGATCTACAATGAGCAGTTCTTC	CASSLVTSGIYNEQFF
TRBV20-1	-	few	TRBJ2-1	TGCAGTGCTAGAAAGCAATCGGGAGTGAATTACAATGAGCAGTTCTTC	CSARKQSGVNYNEQFF
TRBV6-5	-	-	TRBJ1-3	TGTGCCAGCAGTTTCCGGGACGGACCCTTTGGAAACACCATATATTTT	CASSFRDGPFGNTIYF
TRBV29-1	-	-	TRBJ1-5	TGCAGCGTTAGGGCGGGAAATCAGGCCCAGCATTTT	CSVRAGNQAQHF
TRBV19	-	many	TRBJ1-4	TGTGCCAGTAGTCGTTCCGGGACAACTAATGAAAAACTGTTTTTT	CASSRSGTTNEKLFF
TRBV7-2	TRBD1	many	TRBJ2-7	TGTGCCAGCACCCGATCCGGGACAGGGGGCGACGAGCAGTACTTC	CASTRSGTGGDEQYF
TRBV28	-	many	TRBJ2-1	TGTGCCAGCAGGGGGACTTTCAGCTCCTACAATGAGCAGTTCTTC	CASRGTFSSYNEQFF
TRBV11-2	-	few	TRBJ1-1	TGTGCCAGCAGCCCTGGGGTGGGGGGTTTGAACACTGAAGCTTTCTTT	CASSPGVGGLNTEAFF
TRBV7-2	-	many	TRBJ1-5	TGTGCCAGCGCTGGGGGCAGCTTTAGCAATCAGCCCCAGCATTTT	CASAGGSFSNQPQHF
TRBV5-1	TRBD1	once	TRBJ1-1	TGCGCCAGCAGCAAAAGACAGGGGGCCACTGAAGCTTTCTTT	CASSKRQGATEAFF
TRBV27	-	many	TRBJ2-3	TGTGCCAGCAGTTTATCTCCAGGGAGTTTGTCAACAGATACGCAGTATTTT	CASSLSPGSLSTDTQYF
TRBV12-3/TRBV12-4	-	-	TRBJ2-7	TGCGCCAGCAGTTTACTCTGGGACCGAACCTACGAGCAGTACTTC	CASSLLWDRTYEQYF
TRBV20-1	TRBD2	few	TRBJ2-1	TGCAGTGCTCAGACTAGCGATTCCTCCTACAATGAGCAGTTCTTC	CSAQTSDSSYNEQFF